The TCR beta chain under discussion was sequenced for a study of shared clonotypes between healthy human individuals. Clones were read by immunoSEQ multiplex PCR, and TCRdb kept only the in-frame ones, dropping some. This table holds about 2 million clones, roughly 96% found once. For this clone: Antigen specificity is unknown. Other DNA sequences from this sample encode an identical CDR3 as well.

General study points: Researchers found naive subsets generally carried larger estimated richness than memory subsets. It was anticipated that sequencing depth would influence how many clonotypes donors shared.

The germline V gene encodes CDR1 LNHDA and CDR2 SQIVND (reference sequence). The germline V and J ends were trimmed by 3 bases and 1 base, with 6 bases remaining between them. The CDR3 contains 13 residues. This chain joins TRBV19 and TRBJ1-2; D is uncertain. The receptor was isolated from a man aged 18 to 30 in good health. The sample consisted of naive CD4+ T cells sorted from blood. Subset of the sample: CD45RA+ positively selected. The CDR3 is CASSIEVNYGYTF. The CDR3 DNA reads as TGTGCCAGTAGTATTGAAGTTAACTATGGCTACACCTTC.